These 23 T cell receptor beta chains originate from one sample sequenced in a study of naive and memory T cell subsets. A UMI-containing oligonucleotide was joined by 3' ligation to the TCR cDNA template. The SP2 primer and nested alpha and beta constant region primers amplified ligated cDNA in four rounds. TCRdb re-derived calls from the 5' RACE reads in MiXCR, one entry per CDR3 protein. Among about 62,000 distinct CDR3 sequences listed, approximately 8% were seen once. These receptors all stem from a female donor in good health.

The genes are TRBV6-6 and TRBJ1-1; a possible D gene is TRBD1 (5 bases). Germline-derived CDR1 and CDR2 are MNHNY and SVGAGI (reference sequence). The CDR3 has 12 residues. V lost 10 bases, J lost 5 bases, and 14 bases lay in between. Here the CDR3 reads CATLVGGTEAFF. DNA for the CDR3: TGTGCCACCCTAGTGGGGGGAACTGAAGCTTTCTTT.

This clonotype was seen a few times. This rearrangement joins TRBV6-6 to TRBJ2-3; 8 bases fit TRBD1. After removal of 7 bases from V and 0 bases from J, the junction contained 9 bases not matched to a gene. The germline gives CDR1 MNHNY, CDR2 SVGAGI (reference sequence). The CDR3 has 16 residues. CDR3 in amino acids: CASTRGPFRSTDTQYF. In DNA form, the CDR3 reads TGTGCCAGCACCAGGGGGCCTTTTCGGAGCACAGATACGCAGTATTTT.

The chain carries TRBV24-1 and TRBJ2-2, with TRBD2 matching over 8 bases. The length of the CDR3 is 15 residues. Germline V gives CDR1 KGHDR, CDR2 SFDVKD. J gave up 7 bases and V 5 bases, and 8 bases lay outside the gene matches. This CDR3 is CATSGMAGGGGELFF. DNA of the CDR3: TGTGCCACCAGTGGCATGGCGGGGGGCGGCGGGGAGCTGTTTTTT.

Only a few counts were recorded for this clonotype. This rearrangement joins TRBV28 to TRBJ1-5, with a weak D call TRBD1 (6 bases). The germline V and J ends were trimmed by 3 bases and 6 bases, with 9 bases remaining between them. Germline assignment: CDR1 MDHEN and CDR2 SYDVKM. The CDR3 contains 13 residues. CDR3 amino acids: CASSFDRLQPQHF. The CDR3 DNA reads TGTGCCAGCAGTTTTGACAGGCTTCAGCCCCAGCATTTT.

Only a few counts were recorded for this clonotype. The chain's CDR3 is CASSLNPSGYEQYF. In nucleotides, the CDR3 is TGCGCCAGCAGCCTAAACCCATCGGGCTACGAGCAGTACTTC. This chain uses TRBV5-1 with TRBJ2-7; no clear D. V dropped 4 bases and J dropped 3 bases, with 14 bases sitting between them. This CDR3 region has 14 residues. Looked up from germline, CDR1 is SGHRS and CDR2 is YFSETQ.

The rearrangement links TRBV28 to TRBJ2-5, with 13 bases lining up with TRBD2. From germline, CDR1 is MDHEN and CDR2 SYDVKM. The CDR3 spans 15 residues. The V and J ends lost 6 bases and 3 bases, in that order; junction bases with no gene match: 4. This CDR3 reads CASRKGTSGKETQYF. The CDR3 nucleotides read TGTGCCAGCAGAAAAGGGACTAGCGGGAAAGAGACCCAGTACTTC. Supplemented by reference TRBV28 and TRBJ2-5, the full variable domain reads DVKVTQSSRYLVKRTGEKVFLECVQDMDHENMFWYRQDPGLGLRLIYFSYDVKMKEKGDIPEGYSVSREKKERFSLILESASTNQTSMYLCASRKGTSGKETQYFGPGTRLLVL.

This clonotype has ten or more counts. The chain joins TRBV19 to TRBJ1-5, with a weak D call TRBD1 (6 bases). V dropped 5 bases and J dropped 9 bases, with 14 bases sitting between them. The germline CDR1 and CDR2 sequences are LNHDA and SQIVND (reference sequence). The CDR3 consists of 13 residues. The chain's CDR3 is CASSDRMGRPQHF. For the CDR3, the DNA is TGTGCCAGTAGTGACAGGATGGGACGGCCCCAGCATTTT. Full variable domain (missing parts from reference TRBV19 and TRBJ1-5): DGGITQSPKYLFRKEGQNVTLSCEQNLNHDAMYWYRQDPGQGLRLIYYSQIVNDFQKGDIAEGYSVSREKKESFPLTVTSAQKNPTAFYLCASSDRMGRPQHFGDGTRLSIL.

This clonotype was seen repeatedly, ten times or more. The chain couples TRBV6-2 or TRBV6-3 to TRBJ2-7; 9 nucleotides line up with TRBD1. CDR3 length: 13 amino acids. The germline V gene has CDR1 MNHEY and CDR2 SVGEGT. Trimming took 6 bases from V and 5 from J; bases not matched to a gene: 5. CDR3 in DNA: TGTGCCAGCAGGAACAGGGGGCAAGACGAGCAGTACTTC. Protein sequence: CASRNRGQDEQYF.

This clonotype was found many times. V is TRBV6-2 or TRBV6-3 and J is TRBJ1-1, with D uncertain. Germline lookup yields CDR1 MNHEY and CDR2 SVGEGT. The CDR3 sequence is 14 residues long. The ends were cut back, 2 bases at V and 4 bases at J, with 11 bases in the middle. In DNA, the CDR3 is TGTGCCAGCAGTTACGGGAAAAGGACCACTGAAGCTTTCTTT. Translating it yields CASSYGKRTTEAFF.

This clonotype appeared many times. The chain's CDR3 is CASSLLVQQAQHF. In DNA form, the CDR3 reads TGTGCCAGCAGTTTATTGGTTCAGCAGGCCCAGCATTTT. The chain combines TRBV12-3 or TRBV12-4 with TRBJ1-5; no definite D call. Trimming stripped 2 bases from V and 11 bases from J, with 13 bases between. CDR3 length equals 13 residues.

This clonotype was seen many times. J is TRBJ2-1 and V is TRBV2; D gene uncertain. V lost 6 bases, J lost 3 bases, and 12 bases lay in between. The CDR3 runs to 14 residues. The germline V gene encodes CDR1 SNHLY and CDR2 FYNNEI. The CDR3 loop is CASRQNTYYNEQFF. CDR3 in DNA: TGTGCCAGCAGGCAAAACACCTACTACAATGAGCAGTTCTTC.

The chain carries TRBV6-6 and TRBJ1-1, with D maybe TRBD1 (5 bases). The V end lost 7 bases, the J end lost 4 bases, and 13 bases lay between the germline ends. The CDR3 is 13 residues long. Germline V gives CDR1 MNHNY, CDR2 SVGAGI (reference sequence). The CDR3 DNA is TGTGCCAGCACCCCAGCAGGGTTCACTGAAGCTTTCTTT. Protein: CASTPAGFTEAFF.

The V call is TRBV30, the J call TRBJ2-1, with D perhaps TRBD1 (5 bases). In germline, CDR1 is GTSNPN, CDR2 SVGIG (reference sequence). The CDR3 runs 12 residues. V was pared by 7 bases and J by 7 bases, with 14 bases between. The DNA for the CDR3 is TGTGCCTCTCAGGGCCTAGTTAATGAGCAGTTCTTC. It translates to CASQGLVNEQFF.

This clonotype was counted at least ten times. This sequence joins TRBV28 and TRBJ1-5; D perhaps matches TRBD1 (6 bases). The length of the CDR3 is 12 residues. CDR1 MDHEN and CDR2 SYDVKM come from the germline V gene. The V end was cut by 7 bases, the J end by 12 bases, with 16 bases between. The CDR3 here is CASTPPRGHQHF. In DNA form, the CDR3 reads TGTGCCAGCACCCCTCCCCGGGGGCACCAGCATTTT.

V and J are TRBV18 and TRBJ1-5; TRBD1 matches 9 bases. The CDR3 is made up of 15 amino acids. Per germline, CDR1 KGHSH and CDR2 LQKENI. The V gene end was trimmed by 0 bases and the J gene end by 4 bases; junction bases not matched to a gene: 1. The CDR3 loop is CASSPPGTGNQPQHF. CDR3 in DNA: TGTGCCAGCTCACCACCGGGGACAGGGAATCAGCCCCAGCATTTT. Supplemented by reference TRBV18 and TRBJ1-5, the full variable domain reads NAGVMQNPRHLVRRRGQEARLRCSPMKGHSHVYWYRQLPEEGLKFMVYLQKENIIDESGMPKERFSAEFPKEGPSILRIQQVVRGDSAAYFCASSPPGTGNQPQHFGDGTRLSIL.

This clonotype came up a few times. This sequence joins TRBV19 and TRBJ1-5; no reliable D call. Trimming left V 0 bases short and J 7 bases short, with 10 bases between. In germline, CDR1 is LNHDA, CDR2 SQIVND (reference sequence). This CDR3 is 14 amino acids long. The DNA for the CDR3 is TGTGCCAGTAGTATAGACGGGGTGGGGCAGCCCCAGCATTTT. Translation gives CASSIDGVGQPQHF.

This clonotype appeared a few times. Here the CDR3 DNA reads TGTGCCATCAGATCACTAGCGGGAGGGCGAAGCTCCTACAATGAGCAGTTCTTC. Protein sequence: CAIRSLAGGRSSYNEQFF. The chain is built from TRBV10-3 and TRBJ2-1; 13 bases map to TRBD2. Looked up from germline, CDR1 is ENHRY and CDR2 is SYGVKD. Trimming cost V 6 bases and J 0 bases; bases outside gene matches: 8. The CDR3 has 18 amino acids.

This clonotype was recorded once. This CDR3 reads CASSRGGSSGNTIYF. CDR3 bases: TGTGCCAGCAGCAGAGGGGGTTCCTCTGGAAACACCATATATTTT. J is TRBJ1-3 and V is TRBV27, with D maybe TRBD1 (6 bases). The V end lost 6 bases, the J end lost 0 bases, and 12 bases lay between the germline ends. CDR1 and CDR2 from the germline V gene are MNHEY and SMNVEV (reference sequence). This CDR3 region has 15 residues.

This sequence joins TRBV20-1 and TRBJ2-7; no clear D gene. Trimming pared 3 bases from V and 1 base from J, leaving 13 bases between. This CDR3 is 14 amino acids long. The germline CDR1 and CDR2 sequences are DFQATT and SNEGSKA (reference sequence). The CDR3 bases are TGCAGTGCTAGTATCCACTCGATTTCCTACGAGCAGTACTTC. Translated: CSASIHSISYEQYF.

A note on this clonotype: A single base separates this from a much larger clone, so it may be a read error. The chain recombines TRBV6-5 with TRBJ1-1; 8 nucleotides agree with TRBD1. Germline V gives CDR1 MNHEY, CDR2 SVGAGI. This CDR3 is 16 amino acids long. The DNA of the CDR3 is TGTGTCAGCAGACCAGGGACAGGTAGAGGGAACACTGAAGCTTTCTTT. This gives the protein CVSRPGTGRGNTEAFF.

This clonotype came up many times. The CDR3 DNA reads as TGTGCCAGCAGCCGAACAGGGATCAATCAGCCCCAGCATTTT. Its translation: CASSRTGINQPQHF. The rearrangement links TRBV14 to TRBJ1-5; D is perhaps TRBD1 (6 bases). The CDR3 extends over 14 amino acids. Germline V gives CDR1 SGHDN, CDR2 FVKESK. V lost 4 bases, J lost 3 bases, and 10 bases lay in between.

V usage is TRBV19 and J usage is TRBJ2-1; no clear D gene. V was clipped by 2 bases and J by 0 bases, with 5 bases between them. Looked up from germline, CDR1 is LNHDA and CDR2 is SQIVND (reference sequence). The CDR3 loop spans 14 amino acids. CDR3 in DNA: TGTGCCAGTAGTATATTTAGCTCCTACAATGAGCAGTTCTTC. The encoded protein is CASSIFSSYNEQFF.

This rearrangement joins TRBV7-2 to TRBJ2-3; TRBD2 matches at 7 bases. This CDR3 is 14 amino acids long. Looked up from germline, CDR1 is SGHTA and CDR2 is FQGNSA. V gave up 6 bases and J gave up 11 bases; unmatched junction bases: 14. The CDR3 nucleotides read TGTGCCAGCAGGGTACTAGCGCCTATAAGCGGGCAGTATTTT. It encodes CASRVLAPISGQYF.